These 16 T cell receptor beta chains share one sample of origin, sequenced in a study of blood T cell repertoires in COVID-19 (dated by TCRdb to 2019 to 2021). Receptor libraries were prepared by the immunoSEQ multiplex PCR assay. TCRdb stores this immuneACCESS table with in-frame sequences only. Part of the clones is absent; in the studies checked, under half of the shortfall reflects unresolved V genes, and no reason is known for the rest. The sample data list under 500,000 clones, and approximately 90% of these were observed just once. The ten largest clones capture 0.95% to 1.2% of the sample. The sample was PBMCs or T cells enriched from blood (not recorded which). These receptors were taken from a man aged 25-40 years who had recovered from COVID-19.

This chain links TRBV27 with TRBJ1-2, with D tentatively TRBD1 (5 bases). The CDR3 totals 14 residues. With 5 bases removed from V and 4 bases from J, the gap between germline ends came to 14 bases. CDR1 and CDR2 (germline): MNHEY, SMNVEV (reference sequence). The chain's CDR3 is CASSPLLQGYGYTF. The DNA of the CDR3 is TGTGCCAGCAGTCCCCTATTGCAGGGCTATGGCTACACCTTC.

V and J are TRBV28 and TRBJ2-2; 10 nucleotides align to TRBD1. J lost 8 bases, V lost 3 bases, and 9 bases had no gene match. Germline lookup yields CDR1 MDHEN and CDR2 SYDVKM. The CDR3 consists of 16 residues. The CDR3 DNA sequence: TGTGCCAGCAGTTTCAGGGACAGGGGAAGTGGTGGGGAGCTGTTTTTT. This gives the protein CASSFRDRGSGGELFF.

The chain carries TRBV11-2 and TRBJ2-7; D is perhaps TRBD1 (8 bases). There are 17 residues in the CDR3. The V end lost 5 bases, the J end lost 2 bases, and 22 bases lay between the germline ends. Per germline, CDR1 SGHAT and CDR2 FQNNGV. CDR3 sequence reads: CASSPLRGREMAYEQYF. The CDR3 coding sequence is TGTGCCAGCAGCCCCCTCAGGGGGCGGGAGATGGCCTACGAGCAGTACTTC. Full variable domain (remainder filled in from reference TRBV11-2 and TRBJ2-7): EAGVAQSPRYKIIEKRQSVAFWCNPISGHATLYWYQQILGQGPKLLIQFQNNGVVDDSQLPKDRFSAERLKGVDSTLKIQPAKLEDSAVYLCASSPLRGREMAYEQYFGPGTRLTVT.

CDR3 region: CASMIRGNEKLFF. CDR3 bases: TGTGCCAGCATGATACGGGGGAATGAAAAACTGTTTTTT. The chain couples TRBV28 to TRBJ1-4; tentative D call: TRBD1 (5 bases). CDR1 and CDR2 (germline): MDHEN, SYDVKM. CDR3 length: 13 amino acids. Trimming removed 7 bases at V and 5 bases at J, with 11 bases between.

The table lists this clone with a few counts. The rearrangement uses TRBV21-1 and TRBJ2-7; the table's TRBD2 call for D was not verified on the DNA. TRBV21-1 is a pseudogene segment. This CDR3 region has 14 residues. The CDR3 protein is CASSKKRSFFEQYF. The DNA for the CDR3 is TGTGCCAGCAGCAAAAAAAGGAGCTTCTTCGAGCAGTACTTC.

V usage is TRBV6-5 and J usage is TRBJ1-2; 9 bases line up with TRBD1. This CDR3 has 14 amino acids. From germline, CDR1 is MNHEY and CDR2 SVGAGI. V shed 9 bases, J shed 8 bases, and the junction held 13 bases outside the gene matches. This CDR3 is CASDRDRAQGGYTF. The CDR3 DNA is TGTGCCAGTGACCGGGACAGGGCCCAAGGAGGCTACACCTTC.

This rearrangement joins TRBV29-1 to TRBJ2-2; D unresolved. The length of the CDR3 is 10 residues. Trimming stripped 7 bases from V and 5 bases from J, with 5 bases between. Germline V gives CDR1 SQVTM, CDR2 ANQGSEA. In DNA, the CDR3 is TGCAGCGCGCTAACCGGGGAGCTGTTTTTT. It specifies CSALTGELFF.

The chain couples TRBV10-2 to TRBJ2-1; D remains ambiguous. V lost 10 bases and J lost 8, with 12 bases in between. Germline loops: CDR1 WSHSY, CDR2 SAAADI. CDR3 length equals 11 residues. In nucleotides, the CDR3 is TGCGCCACCTCTAGAGGAGATGAGCAGTTCTTC. Protein product: CATSRGDEQFF.

The chain links TRBV7-9 to TRBJ2-7; 8 bases map to TRBD1. Unmatched junction bases numbered 8, after V lost 5 bases and J lost 2 bases. The CDR3 contains 15 residues. Germline V gene lookup returns CDR1 SEHNR and CDR2 FQNEAQ (reference sequence). The CDR3 DNA is TGTGCCAGCAGCCATGGACAGGGCTACCCCTACGAGCAGTACTTC. Translation: CASSHGQGYPYEQYF.

This clone appeared a few times. The V gene is TRBV28, the J gene TRBJ1-6; 7 bases are shared with TRBD1. The germline V gene encodes CDR1 MDHEN and CDR2 SYDVKM. The V and J ends lost 5 bases and 3 bases, in that order; junction bases with no gene match: 7. The CDR3 spans 16 residues. In nucleotides, the CDR3 is TGTGCCAGCAGTCCCGTGACAGGGTTCTATAATTCACCCCTCCACTTT. The encoded protein is CASSPVTGFYNSPLHF.

The rearrangement links TRBV3-1 (or the pseudogene TRBV3-2) to TRBJ1-2, with TRBD1 matching over 7 bases. After removal of 4 bases from V and 4 bases from J, the junction contained 9 bases not matched to a gene. The CDR3 has 15 amino acids. Germline V gene sequence: CDR1 LGHDT, CDR2 YNNKEL (reference sequence). The CDR3 reads CASSPTGKKGYGYTF. CDR3 sequence (DNA): TGTGCCAGCAGCCCGACAGGGAAGAAGGGCTATGGCTACACCTTC.

This clone was seen only once. J is TRBJ2-7 and V is TRBV6-6; a possible D gene is TRBD1 (5 bases). Germline V gene sequence: CDR1 MNHNY, CDR2 SVGAGI (reference sequence). V dropped 2 bases and J dropped 6 bases, with 14 bases sitting between them. The length of the CDR3 is 14 residues. The CDR3 here is CASSYLRAIGEQYF. As DNA, the CDR3 is TGTGCCAGCAGTTACCTCAGGGCGATCGGCGAGCAGTACTTC.

The chain employs TRBV5-1 and TRBJ2-7; tentatively, D is TRBD2 (6 bases). Germline V gene data show CDR1 as SGHRS and CDR2 as YFSETQ. Between the trimmed V and J ends, which lost 4 bases and 1 base, there was a span of 9 bases. CDR3 length equals 13 residues. CDR3 residues: CASSTGSSYEQYF. The DNA of the CDR3 is TGCGCCAGCAGCACCGGGAGTTCCTACGAGCAGTACTTC.

The chain couples TRBV5-4 to TRBJ2-7; D might be TRBD1 (6 bases). V was cut by 4 bases and J by 5 bases, with 19 bases left in between. CDR3 size: 15 residues. In germline, CDR1 is SGHNT, CDR2 YYREEE (reference sequence). CDR3 sequence: CASSAIPGDPDEQYF. Written as DNA, the CDR3 is TGTGCCAGCAGCGCCATCCCAGGGGATCCCGACGAGCAGTACTTC.

This clone came up once. This chain links TRBV7-3 with TRBJ2-1; the match to TRBD2 covers 12 bases. The CDR3 is 15 residues long. Losses at the gene ends were 0 bases for V and 7 bases for J; bases not matched to a gene: 1. Germline V lookup: CDR1 SGHTA, CDR2 FQGTGA. CDR3 loop: CASSLTGTSGNEQFF. The DNA for the CDR3 is TGTGCCAGCAGCTTAACCGGGACTAGCGGGAATGAGCAGTTCTTC.

The chain has TRBV19 and TRBJ1-5; D gene unclear. The CDR3 spans 13 residues. In germline, CDR1 is LNHDA, CDR2 SQIVND (reference sequence). V was trimmed by 2 bases and J by 7 bases, leaving 9 bases between them. The CDR3 loop reads CASSISGSQPQHF. The CDR3, as DNA: TGTGCCAGTAGTATATCCGGGTCCCAGCCCCAGCATTTT.